The 2 T cell receptor beta chains below all came from one sample that was sequenced in a study of cytomegalovirus exposure and HLA in healthy donors. The PCR ran on 60 Vbeta and 13 Jbeta primers. Here immunoSEQ multiplex PCR was the method, and the copy in TCRdb shows in-frame clones only, minus some. The sample records roughly 200,000 clones, approximately 78% being singletons. The sequencing input was PBMCs. The receptors come from a woman aged 35 to 49 in good health and CMV-seronegative.

This rearrangement joins TRBV18 to TRBJ2-7; D is possibly TRBD1 (5 bases). This CDR3 is 11 amino acids long. Germline CDR1 is KGHSH and CDR2 is LQKENI. Trimming removed 6 bases from V and 10 bases from J, with 13 bases in between. CDR3 residues: CASSSTGIQYF. The CDR3 nucleotides are TGTGCCAGCTCGAGTACAGGTATCCAGTACTTC. Full variable domain (rest looked up from reference TRBV18 and TRBJ2-7): NAGVMQNPRHLVRRRGQEARLRCSPMKGHSHVYWYRQLPEEGLKFMVYLQKENIIDESGMPKERFSAEFPKEGPSILRIQQVVRGDSAAYFCASSSTGIQYFGPGTRLTVT.

The chain is built from TRBV7-3 and TRBJ2-1; tentatively, D is TRBD2 (6 bases). The CDR3 is made up of 15 amino acids. Germline CDR1 SGHTA, CDR2 FQGTGA. Trimming pared 1 base from V and 5 bases from J, leaving 12 bases between. The chain's CDR3 is CASSLNHGLNNEQFF. The CDR3 DNA reads TGTGCCAGCAGCTTAAACCACGGACTAAACAATGAGCAGTTCTTC.